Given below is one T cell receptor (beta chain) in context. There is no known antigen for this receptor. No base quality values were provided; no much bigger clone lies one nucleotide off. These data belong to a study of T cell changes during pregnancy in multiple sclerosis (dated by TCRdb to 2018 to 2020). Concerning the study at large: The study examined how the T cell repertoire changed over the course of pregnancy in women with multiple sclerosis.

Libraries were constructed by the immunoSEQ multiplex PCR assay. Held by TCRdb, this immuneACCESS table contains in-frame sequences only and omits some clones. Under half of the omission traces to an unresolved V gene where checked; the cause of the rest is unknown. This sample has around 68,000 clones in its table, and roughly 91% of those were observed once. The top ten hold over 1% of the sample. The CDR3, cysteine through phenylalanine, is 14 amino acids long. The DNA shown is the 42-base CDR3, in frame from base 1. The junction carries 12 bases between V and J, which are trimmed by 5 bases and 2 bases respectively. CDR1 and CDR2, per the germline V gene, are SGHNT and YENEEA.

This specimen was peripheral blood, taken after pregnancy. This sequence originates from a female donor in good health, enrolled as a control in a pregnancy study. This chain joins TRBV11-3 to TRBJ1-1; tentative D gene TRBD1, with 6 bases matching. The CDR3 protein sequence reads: CASSRGDTNTEAFF. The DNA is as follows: TGTGCCAGCAGCCGAGGGGACACCAACACTGAAGCTTTCTTT.